This section outlines one TCR beta chain sequence together with its context. The sample belongs to a study of blood T cell repertoires in COVID-19. CDR3 length: 16 residues. Germline loops: CDR1 SGDLS, CDR2 YYNGEE. The V and J ends lost 0 bases and 9 bases, in that order; junction bases with no gene match: 11. Clones were sequenced by immunoSEQ multiplex PCR, and TCRdb holds only the in-frame ones, with some missing. The sample has roughly 330,000 clones; over 75% are singletons. The chain carries TRBV9 and TRBJ2-1; 8 bases align to TRBD1. The receptor was isolated from a man aged 30 to 45 who had recovered from COVID-19. Input material: PBMCs or T cells enriched from blood (not recorded which). CDR3 loop: CASSVDWAGGAGEQFF. CDR3 coding DNA: TGTGCCAGCAGCGTAGATTGGGCAGGGGGCGCGGGTGAGCAGTTCTTC.